This TCR beta chain emerged from a study of cytomegalovirus exposure and HLA in healthy donors. Study as a whole: Caucasian-associated ancestry cluster membership applied to around 80% of about 370 genotyped donors.

The PCR made use of 60 Vbeta and 13 Jbeta primers. The method was immunoSEQ multiplex PCR; TCRdb's version includes in-frame clones alone and lacks a portion of them. The sample has approximately 170,000 clones, roughly 72% seen once; the top ten hold roughly 1.5%. The CDR3 runs to 15 residues. Germline V CDR1 and CDR2: MNHNS, SASEGT. Trimming took 6 bases from V and 6 from J, leaving 21 bases between them. Overall study findings and caveats: Sequencing artifact likely explains a cluster of highly shared sequence variants. Reported findings show TCR beta sequences accurately forecast HLA-A and HLA-B alleles in most subjects. CMV antigen specificity was confirmed in vitro for three CMV-associated chains.

As concerns this clone: What it binds is not known.

Sequencing was carried out using PBMCs. The J gene is TRBJ2-7, the V gene TRBV6-1, with TRBD1 as a possible D gene (5 bases). This TCR came from a man aged 40-49 years in good health and CMV-seronegative. The DNA of the CDR3 is TGTGCCAGCAGCCCCAGGGCAGCGCCGGCTAGCGAGCAGTACTTC. Amino acids: CASSPRAAPASEQYF.